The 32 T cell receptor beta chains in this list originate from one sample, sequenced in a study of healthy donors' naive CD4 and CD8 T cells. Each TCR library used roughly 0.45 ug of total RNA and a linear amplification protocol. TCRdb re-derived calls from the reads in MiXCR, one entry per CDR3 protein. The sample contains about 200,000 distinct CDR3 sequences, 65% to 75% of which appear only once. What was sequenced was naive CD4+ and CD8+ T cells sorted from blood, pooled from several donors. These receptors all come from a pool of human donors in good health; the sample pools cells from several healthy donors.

CDR3 amino acids: CASRRTGTNRPQHF. CDR3 coding DNA: TGTGCCAGCAGACGGACAGGAACAAATCGACCCCAGCATTTT. The chain uses TRBV6-2 or TRBV6-3 and TRBJ1-5; 7 bases are a match to TRBD1. The CDR3 spans 14 residues. Germline loops: CDR1 MNHEY, CDR2 SVGEGT. V gave up 6 bases and J gave up 10 bases; unmatched junction bases: 12.

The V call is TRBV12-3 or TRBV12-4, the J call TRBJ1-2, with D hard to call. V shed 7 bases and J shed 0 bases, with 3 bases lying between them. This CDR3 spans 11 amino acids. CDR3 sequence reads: CASITNYGYTF. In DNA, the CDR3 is TGTGCCAGCATTACTAACTATGGCTACACCTTC.

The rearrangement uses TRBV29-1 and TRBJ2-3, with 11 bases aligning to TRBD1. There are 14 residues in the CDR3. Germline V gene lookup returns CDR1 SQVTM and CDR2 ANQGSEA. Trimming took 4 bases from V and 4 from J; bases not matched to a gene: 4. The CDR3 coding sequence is TGCAGCGTTGCCCCGGGACAGGGGGCAGATACGCAGTATTTT. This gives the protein CSVAPGQGADTQYF.

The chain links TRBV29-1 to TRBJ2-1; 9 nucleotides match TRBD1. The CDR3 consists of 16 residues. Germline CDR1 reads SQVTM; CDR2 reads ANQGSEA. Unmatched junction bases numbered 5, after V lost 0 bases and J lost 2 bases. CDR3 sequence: CSVEDRGQGTYNEQFF. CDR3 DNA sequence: TGCAGCGTTGAAGATCGGGGACAGGGCACCTACAATGAGCAGTTCTTC.

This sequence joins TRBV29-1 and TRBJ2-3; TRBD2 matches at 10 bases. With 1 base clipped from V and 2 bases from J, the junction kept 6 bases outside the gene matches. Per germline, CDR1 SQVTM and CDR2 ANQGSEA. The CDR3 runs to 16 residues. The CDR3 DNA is TGCAGCGTTGAAGGGAGTAGCGGGAGGTCCACAGATACGCAGTATTTT. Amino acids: CSVEGSSGRSTDTQYF.

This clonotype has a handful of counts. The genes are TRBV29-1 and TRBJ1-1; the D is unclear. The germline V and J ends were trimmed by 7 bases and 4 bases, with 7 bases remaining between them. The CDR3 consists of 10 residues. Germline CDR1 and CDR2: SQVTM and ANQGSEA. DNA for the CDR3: TGCAGCGCCTATGGCACTGAAGCTTTCTTT. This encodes CSAYGTEAFF.

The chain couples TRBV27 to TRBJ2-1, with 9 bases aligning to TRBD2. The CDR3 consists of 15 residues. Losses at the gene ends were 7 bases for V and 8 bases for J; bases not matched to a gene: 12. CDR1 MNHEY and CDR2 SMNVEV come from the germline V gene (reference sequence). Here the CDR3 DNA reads TGTGCCAGCATAAGTGGAGCGGGAGGAGGGGATGAGCAGTTCTTC. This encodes CASISGAGGGDEQFF.

CDR3 DNA sequence: TGTGCCAGCAGCTCCCGGGACAGGGGGTACAATGAGCAGTTCTTC. Encoded protein: CASSSRDRGYNEQFF. The chain joins TRBV11-2 to TRBJ2-1; the match to TRBD1 covers 11 bases. Germline V gives CDR1 SGHAT, CDR2 FQNNGV. The ends lost 4 bases at V and 4 bases at J; junction bases unmatched: 3. This CDR3 region has 15 residues.

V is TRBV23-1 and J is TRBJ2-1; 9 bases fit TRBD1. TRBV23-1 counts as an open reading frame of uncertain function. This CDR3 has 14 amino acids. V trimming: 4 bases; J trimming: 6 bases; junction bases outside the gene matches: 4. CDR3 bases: TGCGCCAGCAGTCGGGACAGGGTTGTCAATGAGCAGTTCTTC. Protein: CASSRDRVVNEQFF.

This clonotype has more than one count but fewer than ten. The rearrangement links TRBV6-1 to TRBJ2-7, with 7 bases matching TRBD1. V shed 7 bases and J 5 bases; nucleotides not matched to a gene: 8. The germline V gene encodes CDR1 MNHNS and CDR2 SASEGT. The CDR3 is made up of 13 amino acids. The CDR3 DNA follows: TGTGCCAGCACACGGGACAGCTTACACGAGCAGTACTTC. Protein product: CASTRDSLHEQYF.

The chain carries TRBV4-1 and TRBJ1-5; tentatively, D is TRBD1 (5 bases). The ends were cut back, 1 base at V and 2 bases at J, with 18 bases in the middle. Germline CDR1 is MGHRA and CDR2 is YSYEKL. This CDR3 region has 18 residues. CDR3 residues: CASSQGGPQGWGNQPQHF. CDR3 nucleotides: TGCGCCAGCAGCCAAGGTGGCCCGCAGGGTTGGGGCAATCAGCCCCAGCATTTT.

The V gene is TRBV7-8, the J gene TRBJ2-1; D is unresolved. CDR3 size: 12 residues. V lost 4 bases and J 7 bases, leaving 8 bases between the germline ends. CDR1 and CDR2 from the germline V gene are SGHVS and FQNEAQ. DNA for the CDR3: TGTGCCAGCAGCTACCACTCTAATGAGCAGTTCTTC. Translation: CASSYHSNEQFF.

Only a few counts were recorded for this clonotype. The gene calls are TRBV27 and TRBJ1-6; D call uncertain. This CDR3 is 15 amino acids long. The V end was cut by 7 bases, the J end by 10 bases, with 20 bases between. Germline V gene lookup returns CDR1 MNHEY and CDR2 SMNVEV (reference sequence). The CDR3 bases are TGTGCCAGCACCTCGATTGACGGGGTGGAATCACCCCTCCACTTT. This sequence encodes CASTSIDGVESPLHF.

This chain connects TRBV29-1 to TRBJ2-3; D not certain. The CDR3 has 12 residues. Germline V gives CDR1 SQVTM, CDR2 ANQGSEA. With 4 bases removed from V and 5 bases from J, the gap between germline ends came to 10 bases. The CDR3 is CSVVRVGDTQYF. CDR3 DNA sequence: TGCAGCGTTGTACGGGTCGGAGATACGCAGTATTTT.

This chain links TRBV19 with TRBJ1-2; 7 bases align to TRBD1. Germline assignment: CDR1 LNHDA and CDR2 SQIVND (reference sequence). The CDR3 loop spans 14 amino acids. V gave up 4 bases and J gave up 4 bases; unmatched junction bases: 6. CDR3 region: CASSTRQGVYGYTF. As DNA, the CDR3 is TGTGCCAGTAGTACCAGACAGGGTGTCTATGGCTACACCTTC.

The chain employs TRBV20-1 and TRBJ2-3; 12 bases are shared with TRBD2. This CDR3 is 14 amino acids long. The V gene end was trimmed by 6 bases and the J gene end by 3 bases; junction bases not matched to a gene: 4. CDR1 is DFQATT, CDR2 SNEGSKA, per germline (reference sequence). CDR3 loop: CSAPTSGRTDTQYF. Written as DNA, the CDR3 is TGCAGTGCCCCTACTAGCGGGAGGACAGATACGCAGTATTTT.

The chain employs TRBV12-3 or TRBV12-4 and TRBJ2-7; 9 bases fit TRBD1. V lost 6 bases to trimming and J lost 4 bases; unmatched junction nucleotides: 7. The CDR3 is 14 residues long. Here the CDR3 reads CASSTDRGDYEQYF. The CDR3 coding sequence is TGTGCCAGCAGCACGGACAGGGGAGATTACGAGCAGTACTTC.

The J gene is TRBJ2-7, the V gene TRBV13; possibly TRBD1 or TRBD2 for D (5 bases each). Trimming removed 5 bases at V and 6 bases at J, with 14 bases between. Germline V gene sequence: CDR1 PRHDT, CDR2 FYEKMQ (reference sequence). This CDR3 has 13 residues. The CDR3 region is CASSPPGGSEQYF. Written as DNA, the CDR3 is TGTGCCAGCAGCCCCCCTGGGGGAAGCGAGCAGTACTTC.

CDR3 sequence (DNA): TGTGCCAGCGGACTATCGGGGGTCTTACAAGAGACCCAGTACTTC. This gives the protein CASGLSGVLQETQYF. The gene calls are TRBV6-2 or TRBV6-3 and TRBJ2-5; possible D gene TRBD2, 6 bases. Per the germline V gene, CDR1 is MNHEY and CDR2 is SVGEGT. Trimming removed 8 bases from V and 2 bases from J, with 18 bases in between. This CDR3 has 15 amino acids.

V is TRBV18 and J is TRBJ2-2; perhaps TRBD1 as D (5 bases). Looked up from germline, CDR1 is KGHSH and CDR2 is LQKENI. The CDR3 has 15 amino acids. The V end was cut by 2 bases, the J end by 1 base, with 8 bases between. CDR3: CASSPVTENTGELFF. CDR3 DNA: TGTGCCAGCTCACCAGTGACAGAGAACACCGGGGAGCTGTTTTTT.

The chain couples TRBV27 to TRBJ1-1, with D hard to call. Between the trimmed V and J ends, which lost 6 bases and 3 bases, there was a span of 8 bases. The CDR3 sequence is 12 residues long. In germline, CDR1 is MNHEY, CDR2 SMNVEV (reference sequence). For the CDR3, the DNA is TGTGCCAGCAGCCCTGGCCACACTGAAGCTTTCTTT. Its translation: CASSPGHTEAFF.

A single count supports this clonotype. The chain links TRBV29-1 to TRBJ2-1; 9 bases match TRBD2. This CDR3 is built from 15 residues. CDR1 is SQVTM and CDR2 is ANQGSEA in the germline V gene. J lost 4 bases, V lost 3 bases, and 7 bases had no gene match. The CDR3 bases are TGCAGCGTTGATGTAGCGGCGGGAGGGTACAATGAGCAGTTCTTC. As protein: CSVDVAAGGYNEQFF.

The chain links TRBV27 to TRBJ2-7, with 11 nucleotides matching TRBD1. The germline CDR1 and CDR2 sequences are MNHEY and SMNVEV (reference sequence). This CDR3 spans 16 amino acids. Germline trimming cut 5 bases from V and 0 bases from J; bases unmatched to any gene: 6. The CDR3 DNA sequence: TGTGCCAGCAGTCGATTAGGGACAGGGGGCTCCTACGAGCAGTACTTC. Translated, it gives CASSRLGTGGSYEQYF.

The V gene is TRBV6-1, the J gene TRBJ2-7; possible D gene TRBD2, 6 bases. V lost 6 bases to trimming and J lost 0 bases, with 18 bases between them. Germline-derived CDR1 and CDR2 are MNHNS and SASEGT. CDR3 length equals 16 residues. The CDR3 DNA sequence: TGTGCCAGCAGGCCCTGGGAGGCCTACAGCTCCTACGAGCAGTACTTC. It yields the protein CASRPWEAYSSYEQYF.

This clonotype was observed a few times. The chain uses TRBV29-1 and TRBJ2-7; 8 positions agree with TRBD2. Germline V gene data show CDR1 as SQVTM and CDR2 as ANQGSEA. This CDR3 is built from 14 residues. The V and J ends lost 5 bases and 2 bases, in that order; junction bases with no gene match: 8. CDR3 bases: TGCAGCGTTTCCCTAGCGGGCCATACCTACGAGCAGTACTTC. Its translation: CSVSLAGHTYEQYF.

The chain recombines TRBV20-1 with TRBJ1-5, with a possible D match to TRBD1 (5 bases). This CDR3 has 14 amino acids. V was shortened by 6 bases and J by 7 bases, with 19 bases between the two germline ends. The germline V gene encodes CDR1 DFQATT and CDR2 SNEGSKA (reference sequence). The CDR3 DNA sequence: TGCAGTGCCAATGCCCAGGGAAGGGGCCAGCCCCAGCATTTT. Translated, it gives CSANAQGRGQPQHF.

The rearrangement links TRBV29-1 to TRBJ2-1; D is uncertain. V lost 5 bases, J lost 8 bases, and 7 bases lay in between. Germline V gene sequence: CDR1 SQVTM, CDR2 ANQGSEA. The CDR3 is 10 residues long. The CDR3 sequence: CSVPSYEQFF. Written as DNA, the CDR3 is TGCAGCGTTCCGAGCTATGAGCAGTTCTTC.

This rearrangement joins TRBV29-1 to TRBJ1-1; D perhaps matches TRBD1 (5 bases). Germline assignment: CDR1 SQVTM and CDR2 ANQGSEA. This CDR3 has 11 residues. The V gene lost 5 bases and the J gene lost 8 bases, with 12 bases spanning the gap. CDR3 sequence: CSVMTGTEAFF. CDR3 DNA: TGCAGCGTTATGACCGGGACGGAAGCTTTCTTT.

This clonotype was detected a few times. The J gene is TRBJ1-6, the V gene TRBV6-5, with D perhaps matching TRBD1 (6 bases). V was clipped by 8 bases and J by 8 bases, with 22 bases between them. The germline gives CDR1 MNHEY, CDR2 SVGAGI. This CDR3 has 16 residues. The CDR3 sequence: CASGGRSSFWDSPLHF. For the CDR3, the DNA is TGTGCCAGCGGGGGCCGATCCTCCTTCTGGGATTCACCCCTCCACTTT.

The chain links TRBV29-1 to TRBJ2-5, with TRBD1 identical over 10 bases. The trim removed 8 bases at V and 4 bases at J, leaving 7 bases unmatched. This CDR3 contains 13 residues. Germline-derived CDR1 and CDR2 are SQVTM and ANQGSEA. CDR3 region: CSTRQGAGETQYF. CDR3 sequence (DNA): TGCAGCACAAGACAGGGGGCCGGAGAGACCCAGTACTTC.

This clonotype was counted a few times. CDR3 in amino acids: CSVVQDTDTQYF. The CDR3 DNA reads as TGCAGCGTTGTGCAGGACACAGATACGCAGTATTTT. V usage is TRBV29-1 and J usage is TRBJ2-3; D uncertain. Germline V CDR1 and CDR2: SQVTM, ANQGSEA. Trimming stripped 4 bases from V and 2 bases from J, with 7 bases between. This CDR3 has 12 amino acids.

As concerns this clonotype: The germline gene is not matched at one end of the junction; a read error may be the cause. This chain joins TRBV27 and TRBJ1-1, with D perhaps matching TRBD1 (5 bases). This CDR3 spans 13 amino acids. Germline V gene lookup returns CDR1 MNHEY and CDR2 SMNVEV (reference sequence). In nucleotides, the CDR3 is TGTGCCAGCAGTTATGGGGCAGACACTAAAGCTTTCTTT. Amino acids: CASSYGADTKAFF.